The 10 T cell receptor beta chains reported below all come from one sample, sequenced in a study of tumor-infiltrating lymphocytes in primary liver carcinoma. Total RNA (approximately 500 ng) served as template for TCR beta cDNA synthesis primed by a constant-region primer. Libraries of TCR beta came from three nested multiplex PCR rounds with slightly modified ARM-PCR. The opening two PCR rounds, around 9 cycles each, paired TRBV1-TRBV30 forward primers with a C-beta reverse primer. Using its own MiXCR run on the multiplex PCR reads, TCRdb lists one record per CDR3 protein. Of about 310,000 distinct CDR3 sequences in the sample, over 55% were seen once. Blood RNA was derived from unsorted whole blood, and germline DNA was extracted too. The sample comprised peripheral blood. These receptors originate from a man aged 40-50 years with primary liver carcinoma and hepatitis B virus infection.

Concerning this clonotype: A read error may be the cause here, since a much bigger clone is one base away. The chain combines TRBV6-1 with TRBJ2-1; 9 bases fit TRBD2. The CDR3 totals 14 residues. With 10 bases clipped from V and 9 bases from J, the junction kept 13 bases outside the gene matches. CDR1 is MNHNS and CDR2 is SASEGT in the germline V gene. The CDR3 sequence: CANRPSGMRGEQFF. CDR3 coding DNA: TGTGCCAACAGACCTAGCGGGATGAGGGGTGAGCAGTTCTTC.

This sequence joins TRBV5-4 and TRBJ2-3, with 12 bases that match TRBD2. Trimming at V came to 7 bases and at J to 1 base, leaving 16 bases not matched to a gene. This CDR3 spans 19 amino acids. Germline CDR1 is SGHNT and CDR2 is YYREEE (reference sequence). The CDR3 is CASHLPSGLAGTGTDTQYF. The CDR3 region has the DNA TGTGCCAGCCATCTCCCATCAGGACTAGCGGGAACAGGCACAGATACGCAGTATTTT.

A word on this clonotype: At one of its ends the junction is not consistent with the germline gene, which may arise from a read error. The chain couples TRBV6-1 to TRBJ2-5; the D gene is possibly TRBD1 (6 bases). This CDR3 has 15 residues. Germline V gene sequence: CDR1 MNHNS, CDR2 SASEGT. CDR3 in DNA: TGTGCCAGCATAGCACTGGGGGCGAACCAAGAGATCCAGTACTTC. Its translation: CASIALGANQEIQYF.

This clonotype has at least ten counts. In DNA, the CDR3 is TGTGCCATCAGTGAGTCGCCTGCGACCCAGTACTTC. Amino acids: CAISESPATQYF. The chain couples TRBV10-3 to TRBJ2-5; no reliable D call. The CDR3 sequence is 12 residues long. Deletions cut 0 bases from V and 7 bases from J, with 6 bases between. In germline, CDR1 is ENHRY, CDR2 SYGVKD.

As regards this clonotype: Without the conserved terminal phenylalanine or tryptophan, this CDR3 likely stems from a read error. This chain links TRBV19 with TRBJ2-5; D is possibly TRBD2 (6 bases). The CDR3 covers 13 residues. The germline CDR1 and CDR2 sequences are LNHDA and SQIVND (reference sequence). Trimming took off 5 bases at V and 3 bases at J, with 10 bases between the two ends. The CDR3 bases are TGTGCCAGTAGTCGGCAGCGGGAAGAGACCCAGTACTTA. This translates into CASSRQREETQYL.

This clonotype was counted many times. The gene calls are TRBV10-3 and TRBJ1-4; D ambiguous. Per the germline V gene, CDR1 is ENHRY and CDR2 is SYGVKD. This CDR3 comprises 14 residues. V lost 4 bases and J 2 bases, leaving 8 bases between the germline ends. CDR3 protein: CAISVSGTNEKLFF. CDR3 DNA: TGTGCCATCAGTGTCAGTGGGACTAATGAAAAACTGTTTTTT.

This clonotype has only one observation. The chain has TRBV5-1 and TRBJ2-5, with a possible D match to TRBD2 (5 bases). Germline CDR1 reads SGHRS; CDR2 reads YFSETQ. V lost 4 bases, J lost 4 bases, and 17 bases lay in between. This CDR3 region has 15 residues. CDR3: CASSPNPVGVETQYF. DNA for the CDR3: TGCGCCAGCAGCCCGAACCCGGTGGGAGTAGAGACCCAGTACTTC.

J is TRBJ2-2 and V is TRBV28; the match to TRBD2 covers 11 bases. CDR1 MDHEN and CDR2 SYDVKM come from the germline V gene. The J segment lost 4 bases and the V segment lost 7 bases, leaving 5 bases of the junction unmatched. CDR3 length: 15 amino acids. CDR3 DNA: TGTGCCAGCATAGCGGGAGGGCCAGTCACCGGGGAGCTGTTTTTT. Protein sequence: CASIAGGPVTGELFF.

As concerns this clonotype: A much larger clone lies a single base off, so this may be a read error. The CDR3 here is CASSEQGDSYEQYF. The CDR3 DNA sequence: TGTGCCAGCAGCGAACAGGGGGACTCCTACGAGCAGTACTTC. The rearrangement uses TRBV11-2 and TRBJ2-7, with TRBD1 matching 8 bases. The CDR3 consists of 14 residues. Looked up from germline, CDR1 is SGHAT and CDR2 is FQNNGV. V trimming: 5 bases; J trimming: 0 bases; junction bases outside the gene matches: 3. The entire variable domain, with the rest obtained from reference TRBV11-2 and TRBJ2-7, is as follows: EAGVAQSPRYKIIEKRQSVAFWCNPISGHATLYWYQQILGQGPKLLIQFQNNGVVDDSQLPKDRFSAERLKGVDSTLKIQPAKLEDSAVYLCASSEQGDSYEQYFGPGTRLTVT.

Comments on this clonotype: The DNA is omitted, as the CDR3 cannot be located on it reliably, and the CDR3 follows TCRdb's listing. The V gene is TRBV21-1, the J gene TRBJ1-3. TRBV21-1 is a pseudogene locus. Both ends counted, the CDR3 spans 16 residues. This CDR3 is CASSKSAWGSGNTIYF.